Below, 24 T cell receptor beta chains from the same sample are listed, as sequenced in a study of blood T cell repertoires in COVID-19 (TCRdb year 2020). The library was generated by the immunoSEQ multiplex PCR assay. As stored in TCRdb, this immuneACCESS dataset retains in-frame rearrangements with V and J assigned. A fraction of the clones does not appear; measured against another copy, unresolved V genes explain less than half of the discrepancy, and the remainder lacks a known reason. Recorded for this sample are approximately 70,000 clones; 88% of them occurred a single time. The top ten constitute approximately 6.4% of the sample. Sequenced input: peripheral blood. These receptors came from a woman in her 70s with acute or convalescent COVID-19.

This chain connects TRBV5-1 to TRBJ2-2, with TRBD1 matching 11 bases. V shed 1 base, J shed 5 bases, and the junction held 13 bases outside the gene matches. The length of the CDR3 is 19 residues. The germline V gene has CDR1 SGHRS and CDR2 YFSETQ. Here the CDR3 DNA reads TGCGCCAGCAGCTTGCGGCCGGGACAGGGGGAGAGGGGAACCGGGGAGCTGTTTTTT. Translating gives CASSLRPGQGERGTGELFF.

This chain uses TRBV21-1 with TRBJ1-5; TRBD1 is the table's D call and was not checked against the DNA. TRBV21-1 is classified as a pseudogene. The CDR3 spans 15 residues. The CDR3 sequence is CASSIRQGANQPQHF. The CDR3 coding sequence is TGTGCCAGCAGCATCCGACAGGGGGCAAATCAGCCCCAGCATTTT.

The rearrangement joins TRBV28 to TRBJ1-3; D unresolved. Trimming stripped 3 bases from V and 1 base from J, with 16 bases between. CDR3 length: 17 amino acids. From germline, CDR1 is MDHEN and CDR2 SYDVKM. CDR3 residues: CASSLDGRGRSGNTIYF. The CDR3 DNA reads TGTGCCAGCAGTTTGGACGGCCGCGGGCGGTCTGGAAACACCATATATTTT.

The J gene is TRBJ1-2, the V gene TRBV18, with 7 bases matching TRBD1. The germline V gene encodes CDR1 KGHSH and CDR2 LQKENI. The CDR3 sequence is 13 residues long. With 3 bases clipped from V and 3 bases from J, the junction kept 1 base outside the gene matches. CDR3 sequence (DNA): TGTGCCAGCTCACCCGGGACAGACTATGGCTACACCTTC. The encoded protein is CASSPGTDYGYTF.

The chain combines TRBV20-1 with TRBJ1-1, with D uncertain. This CDR3 has 11 residues. Deletions cut 0 bases from V and 13 bases from J, with 12 bases between. Looked up from germline, CDR1 is DFQATT and CDR2 is SNEGSKA (reference sequence). CDR3 nucleotide sequence: TGCAGTGCTAGAGAGGTCCCTGGCAATTTCTTT. Translation: CSAREVPGNFF.

The chain has TRBV5-4 and TRBJ2-1; a weak D match, TRBD2 (6 bases). Germline V lookup: CDR1 SGHNT, CDR2 YYREEE (reference sequence). This CDR3 region has 12 residues. Trimming shortened V by 4 bases and J by 14 bases, and 16 bases separated the two germline ends. Here the CDR3 DNA reads TGTGCCAGCAGCCTGTGGGGGGAGTTCGAGTTCTTC. This sequence encodes CASSLWGEFEFF.

This sequence joins TRBV9 and TRBJ2-5, with D maybe TRBD2 (5 bases). CDR3 length: 12 residues. Trimming took 1 base from V and 4 from J, leaving 5 bases between them. Germline V lookup: CDR1 SGDLS, CDR2 YYNGEE. DNA of the CDR3: TGTGCCAGCAGCGTACGGGGAGAGACCCAGTACTTC. Its translation is CASSVRGETQYF.

This clone appeared a single time. The chain joins TRBV5-5 to TRBJ2-2; 7 bases are a match to TRBD1. Looked up from germline, CDR1 is SGHKS and CDR2 is YYEKEE (reference sequence). V was pared by 2 bases and J by 1 base, with 5 bases of the junction left unmatched. CDR3 length equals 16 residues. In nucleotides, the CDR3 is TGTGCCAGCAGCTTCCTGGGACAGATGAACACCGGGGAGCTGTTTTTT. It specifies CASSFLGQMNTGELFF.

The chain has TRBV12-5 and TRBJ1-1; D might be TRBD1 (6 bases). CDR3 length: 14 amino acids. Germline V gene data show CDR1 as LGHNT and CDR2 as FRNRAP. The ends were cut back, 5 bases at V and 1 base at J, with 11 bases in the middle. CDR3 bases: TGTGCTAGTGGTCCGGACAGTACGAACACTGAAGCTTTCTTT. Translation gives CASGPDSTNTEAFF. Together with reference TRBV12-5 and TRBJ1-1, the CDR3 gives the full variable domain: DARVTQTPRHKVTEMGQEVTMRCQPILGHNTVFWYRQTMMQGLELLAYFRNRAPLDDSGMPKDRFSAEMPDATLATLKIQPSEPRDSAVYFCASGPDSTNTEAFFGQGTRLTVV.

V usage is TRBV19 and J usage is TRBJ1-1; D gene ambiguous. The CDR3 totals 13 residues. V dropped 6 bases and J dropped 3 bases, with 11 bases sitting between them. Germline V gene lookup returns CDR1 LNHDA and CDR2 SQIVND (reference sequence). Here the CDR3 DNA reads TGTGCCAGTAGCAGACAAGTGCACACTGAAGCTTTCTTT. This sequence encodes CASSRQVHTEAFF. The full variable domain, with the rest looked up from reference TRBV19 and TRBJ1-1, is DGGITQSPKYLFRKEGQNVTLSCEQNLNHDAMYWYRQDPGQGLRLIYYSQIVNDFQKGDIAEGYSVSREKKESFPLTVTSAQKNPTAFYLCASSRQVHTEAFFGQGTRLTVV.

The chain joins TRBV7-2 to TRBJ1-2, with 9 bases aligning to TRBD1. V shed 5 bases and J 3 bases; nucleotides not matched to a gene: 4. Germline-derived CDR1 and CDR2 are SGHTA and FQGNSA. The CDR3 covers 14 residues. The CDR3 sequence: CASSQGQGDYGYTF. The DNA of the CDR3 is TGTGCCAGCAGCCAGGGACAGGGTGACTATGGCTACACCTTC.

The CDR3 DNA reads TGTGCCAGCACTACCCTTAGCGTCCTTCAAGAGACCCAGTACTTC. As protein: CASTTLSVLQETQYF. V usage is TRBV28 and J usage is TRBJ2-5, with a weak D call TRBD2 (5 bases). The germline V gene has CDR1 MDHEN and CDR2 SYDVKM. The V end lost 7 bases, the J end lost 2 bases, and 17 bases lay between the germline ends. The CDR3 totals 15 residues. The full variable domain, rest sourced from reference TRBV28 and TRBJ2-5, is DVKVTQSSRYLVKRTGEKVFLECVQDMDHENMFWYRQDPGLGLRLIYFSYDVKMKEKGDIPEGYSVSREKKERFSLILESASTNQTSMYLCASTTLSVLQETQYFGPGTRLLVL.

V and J are TRBV30 and TRBJ1-1; D not resolved. The CDR3 totals 13 residues. Deletions cut 3 bases from V and 0 bases from J, with 8 bases between. Germline V gene data show CDR1 as GTSNPN and CDR2 as SVGIG (reference sequence). This CDR3 is CAWRTTMNTEAFF. The DNA of the CDR3 is TGTGCCTGGAGGACTACAATGAACACTGAAGCTTTCTTT.

This clone was detected only once. J is TRBJ1-1 and V is TRBV19; 7 bases are a match to TRBD1. The CDR3 consists of 14 residues. Unmatched junction bases numbered 6, after V lost 7 bases and J lost 1 base. Germline CDR1 reads LNHDA; CDR2 reads SQIVND (reference sequence). The CDR3 coding sequence is TGTGCCAGTACTGACAGGGCGGGGAACACTGAAGCTTTCTTT. This translates into CASTDRAGNTEAFF.

V gene TRBV11-2 combines with J gene TRBJ1-5; 7 bases align to TRBD1. The J segment lost 6 bases and the V segment lost 5 bases, leaving 4 bases of the junction unmatched. The CDR3 has 13 amino acids. The germline V gene encodes CDR1 SGHAT and CDR2 FQNNGV. CDR3 nucleotides: TGTGCCAGCAGCCGCGACAGGGCTCAGCCCCAGCATTTT. Its translation: CASSRDRAQPQHF.

This chain links TRBV28 with TRBJ1-2; a possible D gene is TRBD1 (6 bases). Trimming left V 9 bases short and J 4 bases short, with 15 bases between. This CDR3 spans 13 amino acids. CDR1 is MDHEN and CDR2 is SYDVKM in the germline V gene. This chain's CDR3 is CASTTGSPYGYTF. DNA for the CDR3: TGTGCCAGTACGACAGGTAGTCCCTATGGCTACACCTTC.

This chain uses TRBV4-3 with TRBJ2-7; D is unresolved. Trimming took 0 bases from V and 7 from J, leaving 13 bases between them. The germline V gene has CDR1 LGHNA and CDR2 YSLEER. The CDR3 sequence is 14 residues long. This chain's CDR3 is CASSQDKYGAEQYF. CDR3 DNA: TGCGCCAGCAGCCAAGATAAATATGGAGCGGAGCAGTACTTC.

The chain has TRBV6-5 and TRBJ1-4; 7 nucleotides agree with TRBD1. Germline CDR1 MNHEY, CDR2 SVGAGI. V was pared by 0 bases and J by 7 bases, with 2 bases of the junction left unmatched. The CDR3 is 14 amino acids. CDR3 nucleotide sequence: TGTGCCAGCAGTTACTCGACAGGGCCTGAAAAACTGTTTTTT. Translation gives CASSYSTGPEKLFF.

The chain links TRBV7-2 to TRBJ1-2; TRBD1 matches at 7 bases. After removal of 5 bases from V and 5 bases from J, the junction contained 5 bases not matched to a gene. The CDR3 is made up of 13 amino acids. Germline assignment: CDR1 SGHTA and CDR2 FQGNSA. The CDR3 DNA reads TGTGCCAGCAGCCCCGGGACAGAATATGGCTACACCTTC. Protein sequence: CASSPGTEYGYTF.

The chain has TRBV3-1 (or the pseudogene TRBV3-2) and TRBJ2-2, with a tentative D call TRBD1 (6 bases). V shed 1 base and J shed 7 bases, with 10 bases lying between them. Germline assignment: CDR1 LGHDT and CDR2 YNNKEL (reference sequence). This CDR3 has 14 residues. Here the CDR3 reads CASSQVGANGELFF. CDR3 nucleotides: TGTGCCAGCAGCCAAGTGGGGGCGAACGGGGAGCTGTTTTTT.

In this sample, this clone turned up once. V usage is TRBV5-4 and J usage is TRBJ1-2; possibly TRBD1 for D (6 bases). The CDR3 is 15 amino acids. The germline V gene has CDR1 SGHNT and CDR2 YYREEE (reference sequence). The ends were cut back, 0 bases at V and 3 bases at J, with 12 bases in the middle. The CDR3, as DNA: TGTGCCAGCAGCTTGGTGGGGCAGGGGCACTATGGCTACACCTTC. Amino acids: CASSLVGQGHYGYTF.

This chain links TRBV7-2 with TRBJ1-2; D may be TRBD1 (5 bases). Trimming pared 1 base from V and 4 bases from J, leaving 13 bases between. Germline-derived CDR1 and CDR2 are SGHTA and FQGNSA. The CDR3 spans 15 residues. CDR3: CASSLEKIGGYGYTF. CDR3 nucleotide sequence: TGTGCCAGCAGCTTAGAGAAAATCGGGGGCTATGGCTACACCTTC.

The chain links TRBV6-5 to TRBJ1-4; tentative D call: TRBD1 (5 bases). V lost 6 bases and J 4 bases, leaving 15 bases between the germline ends. CDR1 is MNHEY, CDR2 SVGAGI, per germline. The CDR3 sequence is 15 residues long. The CDR3 nucleotides are TGTGCCAGCAGAAATAGGCAGGGCTATAATGAAAAACTGTTTTTT. The encoded protein is CASRNRQGYNEKLFF.

This chain uses TRBV6-5 with TRBJ1-1; D might be TRBD1 (5 bases). This CDR3 is 14 amino acids long. The germline V gene encodes CDR1 MNHEY and CDR2 SVGAGI. The germline V and J ends were trimmed by 2 bases and 4 bases, with 11 bases remaining between them. CDR3 coding DNA: TGTGCCAGCAGTTACACTCAGGGTCTCACTGAAGCTTTCTTT. Translation gives CASSYTQGLTEAFF.